This section outlines one T cell receptor (beta chain) sequence together with its context. This entry is derived from a study of OX40 agonist ivuxolimab in advanced cancers. The CDR3 is 11 amino acids. The germline V gene has CDR1 SNHLY and CDR2 FYNNEI. Trimming shortened V by 8 bases and J by 8 bases, and 12 bases separated the two germline ends. This table comes from immunoSEQ multiplex PCR, and its TCRdb copy is limited to in-frame clones, with some not included. The sample holds roughly 70,000 clones; 88% are singletons and the top ten take 0.65% to 0.7%. This sequence joins TRBV2 and TRBJ1-1; no definite D call. This TCR was sampled from an adult with an advanced solid tumor such as melanoma, head and neck, liver or kidney cancer. Sequences were derived from CD4+ or CD8+ T cells sorted from blood, sampled in a trial of the OX40 agonist ivuxolimab. The CDR3 nucleotides read TGTGCCAGCGCAATTACCCCGGAAGCTTTCTTT. Amino acid sequence: CASAITPEAFF.